Listed below are T cell receptor beta chains from one sample, sequenced in a study of blood T cell repertoires in COVID-19. Only in-frame clones appear in the TCRdb table, and some are missing; sequencing was by immunoSEQ multiplex PCR. The sample yields over 400,000 clones, 86% seen once. Material: peripheral blood. The receptors stem from a woman in her 30s with active or convalescent COVID-19. Both conserved end residues are part of each CDR3. D genes are given only for firm matches. Not every row has a clone size; where given, it reads once, few, many or a size class.

j_call,d_call,v_call,clone_size,cdr3_nt,cdr3_aa
TRBJ1-1,NA,TRBV15,NA,TGTGCCACCAGCAGGGACAGCGACCTGAACACTGAAGCTTTCTTT,CATSRDSDLNTEAFF
TRBJ2-1,NA,TRBV7-9,NA,TGTGCCAGCAGCTTAGCGCGAGGAGGGCGGCAGTACCCCGCGTTCTTC,CASSLARGGRQYPAFF
TRBJ2-5,NA,TRBV7-9,NA,TGTGCCAGCAGCTTGGGCTGGGGCAGAGAGACCCAGTACTTC,CASSLGWGRETQYF
TRBJ2-1,TRBD1,TRBV5-1,once,TGCGCCAGCAGCTTGAGGGGGCCTGATGAGCAGTTCTTC,CASSLRGPDEQFF
TRBJ1-4,TRBD1,TRBV2,NA,TGTGCCAGCAGTGATCCGACAGGGGGCGAAGAAAAACTGTTTTTT,CASSDPTGGEEKLFF
TRBJ2-7,NA,TRBV24-1,NA,TGTGCCACCAGTGGGGTATTCGAGCGGACCTCAGAAGAGTACTTC,CATSGVFERTSEEYF
TRBJ2-1,TRBD2,TRBV10-3,NA,TGTGCCATCCAACTTGGGGGAGGGCCTAGTGAGCAGTTCTTC,CAIQLGGGPSEQFF
TRBJ2-2,NA,TRBV10-1,NA,TGCGCCAGCAGTGATATGGGAAAGGGGGACACCGGGGAGCTGTTTTTT,CASSDMGKGDTGELFF
TRBJ1-2,NA,TRBV6-5,NA,TGTGCCAGCAGTTACTCAGATCGCGACTATGGCTACACCTTC,CASSYSDRDYGYTF
TRBJ1-1,TRBD1,TRBV5-1,once,TGCGCCAGCAGCTTGGTGCCAGGGGGCGAAGCTTTCTTT,CASSLVPGGEAFF
TRBJ1-1,NA,TRBV6-5,few,TGTGCCAGCAGTCCTCTGGAGGGCAGCACTGAAGCTTTCTTT,CASSPLEGSTEAFF
TRBJ1-5,NA,TRBV29-1,NA,TGCAGCGTCAGAATTAGCAATCAGCCCCAGCATTTT,CSVRISNQPQHF
TRBJ2-2,NA,TRBV7-9,NA,TGTGCCAGCAGCTTAGAGGTGGGCCACACCGGGGAGCTGTTTTTT,CASSLEVGHTGELFF
TRBJ2-6,TRBD1,TRBV2,NA,TGTGCCAGCAGGGGACAGGGGATGTGGGGGGCCAACGTCCTGACTTTC,CASRGQGMWGANVLTF
TRBJ2-7,NA,TRBV15,NA,TGTGCCACCAGGGCGGGGGCCTTAAGCTCCTACGAGCAGTACTTC,CATRAGALSSYEQYF
TRBJ2-7,TRBD2,TRBV5-1,NA,TGCGCCAGCACCACCCTAGCGGGGGGACACTACGAGCAGTACTTC,CASTTLAGGHYEQYF
TRBJ2-7,TRBD2,TRBV10-3,NA,TGTGCCATCAGTGAGTCGCCTAGCGGCGAGCAGTACTTC,CAISESPSGEQYF
TRBJ1-2,NA,TRBV2,NA,TGTGCCAGCAGTGAAGCGGGGACAACACGGAACTTCTATGGCTACACCTTC,CASSEAGTTRNFYGYTF
TRBJ2-3,TRBD2,TRBV5-1,NA,TGCGCCAGCAGGGGATTATTGGCGGGAGATTCAGATACGCAGTATTTT,CASRGLLAGDSDTQYF
TRBJ2-7,TRBD2,TRBV25-1,NA,TGTGCCAGCAGCCAAACTGGGGGTAGCGGGGGCGACTACGAGCAGTACTTC,CASSQTGGSGGDYEQYF
TRBJ1-5,NA,TRBV2,NA,TGTGCCAGCAGTGCGGACAGCCATAGCAATCAGCCCCAGCATTTT,CASSADSHSNQPQHF
TRBJ2-3,TRBD2,TRBV3-1/TRBV3-2,NA,TGTGCCAGCAGCCAACGGGGGGGGTCAGATACGCAGTATTTT,CASSQRGGSDTQYF
TRBJ1-1,NA,TRBV18,NA,TGTGCCAGCTCACCCTCCGCGTCGGGGACTGAAGCTTTCTTT,CASSPSASGTEAFF
TRBJ1-1,NA,TRBV19,NA,TGTGCCAGCGCGGGGGGTACTGAAGCTTTCTTT,CASAGGTEAFF
TRBJ2-1,TRBD2,TRBV5-1,NA,TGCGCCAGCAGCTTAGGATTAGCGGGACTTAGCTCCTACAATGAGCAGTTCTTC,CASSLGLAGLSSYNEQFF
TRBJ1-6,NA,TRBV7-9,NA,TGTGCCAGCCGCCCCCGGGGTTATGATTCACCCCTCCACTTT,CASRPRGYDSPLHF
TRBJ1-5,NA,TRBV14,few,TGTGCCAGCACCACGAAGGGGTCGTTCGCACTCCGAAACTCCTCTAGCAATCAGCCCCAGCATTTT,CASTTKGSFALRNSSSNQPQHF
TRBJ1-2,NA,TRBV18,NA,TGTGCCAGCTCCCACCGACAACAAGAATCCTATGGCTACACCTTC,CASSHRQQESYGYTF
TRBJ2-3,NA,TRBV29-1,NA,TGCAGCGTCCGAACTAGCACAGATACGCAGTATTTT,CSVRTSTDTQYF
TRBJ1-2,NA,TRBV5-1,NA,TGCGCCAGCAGCTTGGTTCCAGGGGTCTATGGCTACACCTTC,CASSLVPGVYGYTF
TRBJ2-7,TRBD2,TRBV5-1,NA,TGCGCCAGCAGGTGGGGGGGAACCTACGAGCAGTACTTC,CASRWGGTYEQYF
TRBJ1-6,NA,TRBV6-5,NA,TGTGCCAGCAGAGCCCAGGTTTACAATTCACCCCTCCACTTT,CASRAQVYNSPLHF
TRBJ2-3,TRBD2,TRBV27,NA,TGTGCCAGCAGTTTATTGACGGGAGGCGCAGATACGCAGTATTTT,CASSLLTGGADTQYF
TRBJ2-5,NA,TRBV28,NA,TGTGCCAGCAGTTTTGCGGGGTTAGATGAGACCCAGTACTTC,CASSFAGLDETQYF
TRBJ2-1,TRBD2,TRBV3-1/TRBV3-2,NA,TGTGCCAGCAGCCGCGAACTAGCGGGGTTCTACAATGAGCAGTTCTTC,CASSRELAGFYNEQFF
TRBJ1-1,TRBD1,TRBV7-9,NA,TGTGCCAGCAGCTTACTAGACAGGGAGAACACTGAAGCTTTCTTT,CASSLLDRENTEAFF
TRBJ1-5,TRBD1,TRBV11-2,once,TGTGCCAGCAGCCGATGGACAGGGAAGAGTCAGCCCCAGCATTTT,CASSRWTGKSQPQHF
TRBJ1-5,TRBD1,TRBV2,NA,TGTGCCAGCAGGGTGGGGGGACAGGGTGTGCAGCCCCAGCATTTT,CASRVGGQGVQPQHF
TRBJ1-3,NA,TRBV11-2,NA,TGTGCCAGCAGCTTAGATCGCGGACAGGGAAACACCATATATTTT,CASSLDRGQGNTIYF
TRBJ2-1,NA,TRBV10-3,NA,TGTGCCATCAGTGATCTGAACAACAATGAGCAGTTCTTC,CAISDLNNNEQFF
TRBJ1-2,TRBD1,TRBV10-3,NA,TGTGCCATCAGTGCCGACAGGGATCATGGCTACACCTTC,CAISADRDHGYTF
TRBJ2-3,NA,TRBV30,NA,TGTGCCTGGAGGTTGGGAGGAGGGTGGGATACGCAGTATTTT,CAWRLGGGWDTQYF
TRBJ1-4,NA,TRBV27,NA,TGTGCCAGCAAACGGTTCCTAGGGGATAATGAAAAACTGTTTTTT,CASKRFLGDNEKLFF
TRBJ1-1,NA,TRBV2,once,TGTGCCAGCAGTTCAGGAAGCTTGGAAGCTTTCTTT,CASSSGSLEAFF
TRBJ1-4,NA,TRBV28,NA,TGTGCCAGCAGATCAGGGCGTGAAAAACTGTTTTTT,CASRSGREKLFF
TRBJ1-3,NA,TRBV20-1,NA,TGCAGTGCCCCCGAGGGAAACACCATATATTTT,CSAPEGNTIYF
TRBJ2-7,NA,TRBV18,NA,TGTGCCAGCTCATATACAATAACCTACGAGCAGTACTTC,CASSYTITYEQYF
TRBJ1-1,NA,TRBV6-4,NA,TGTGCCAGCAGCCTATCGGTGGGGGCGGAATCTTTCTTT,CASSLSVGAESFF
TRBJ2-3,NA,TRBV19,NA,TGTGCCAGTAGTAGGAACGGGAGAGCGGATACGCAGTATTTT,CASSRNGRADTQYF
TRBJ1-4,NA,TRBV5-6,NA,TGTGCCAGCAGCTTCGTGCCAGAGGATGAAAAACTGTTTTTT,CASSFVPEDEKLFF